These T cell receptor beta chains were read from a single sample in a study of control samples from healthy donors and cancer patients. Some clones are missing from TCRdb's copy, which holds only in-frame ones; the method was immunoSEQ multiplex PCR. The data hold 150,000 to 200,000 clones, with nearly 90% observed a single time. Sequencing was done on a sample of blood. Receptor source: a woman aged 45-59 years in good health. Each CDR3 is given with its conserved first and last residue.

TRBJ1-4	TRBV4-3	CASSPRGPTNEKLFF
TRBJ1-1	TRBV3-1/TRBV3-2	CASSQAGTPFEAFF
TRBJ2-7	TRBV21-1	CAGGSYEQYF
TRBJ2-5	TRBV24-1	CATSDLQGLAGETQYF
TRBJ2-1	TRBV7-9	CASSHQGDRSYNEQFF
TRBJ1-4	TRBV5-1	CASSKGQGGNEKLFF
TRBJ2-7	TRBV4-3	CASSQDHSAAYEQYF
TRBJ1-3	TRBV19	CASREWGQQGNTIYF
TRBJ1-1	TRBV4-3	CASSQGDSGGGKAFF
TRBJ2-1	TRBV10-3	CAISESTDEQFF
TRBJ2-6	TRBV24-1	CATSAAGANVLTF
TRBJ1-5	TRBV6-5	CASSYYKDTPQHF
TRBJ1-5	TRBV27	CASSLGNQPQHF
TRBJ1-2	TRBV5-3	CARSTRKDRSYGYTF
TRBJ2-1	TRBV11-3	CASSPGRDTYNEQFF
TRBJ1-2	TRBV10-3	CAISESTSGYTF
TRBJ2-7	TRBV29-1	CSIRTGRNSYEQYF
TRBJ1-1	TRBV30	CAWSVRWGVTAPGSTEAFF
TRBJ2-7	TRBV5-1	CASSSTFEQYF
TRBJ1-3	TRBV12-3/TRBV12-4	CASNRVGTIYF
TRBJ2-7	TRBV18	CASSSTSVEYEQYF
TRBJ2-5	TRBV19	CAISEGGRETQYF
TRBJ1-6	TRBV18	CASSPGTDNSPLHF
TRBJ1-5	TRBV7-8	CASSSDPNQPQHF
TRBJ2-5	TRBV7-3	CASSPSSGETQYF
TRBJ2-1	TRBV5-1	CASSFKLAGGSTEQFF
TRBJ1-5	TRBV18	CASSPGGHSNQPQHF
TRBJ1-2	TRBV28	CASSTKTGTYGYTF
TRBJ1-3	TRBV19	CASRSPNGNTIYF
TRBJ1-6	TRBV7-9	CASSLAQGNNSPLHF
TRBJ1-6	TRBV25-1	CASSPRGGRTFNSPLHF
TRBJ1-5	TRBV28	CASSSGTGSRQPQHF
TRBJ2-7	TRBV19	CASSIQGTTLGSYEQYF
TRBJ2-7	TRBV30	CAWSKGQSYEQYF
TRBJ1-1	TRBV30	CAWSVARAGLVNTEAFF
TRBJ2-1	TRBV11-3	CASSLDLGGNEQFF
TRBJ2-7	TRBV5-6	CASSLGTVHEQYF
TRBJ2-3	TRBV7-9	CASSLGLAGGTDTQYF
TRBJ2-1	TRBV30	CAWSVGLTRTEVQFDEQFF
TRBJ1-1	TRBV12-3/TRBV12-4	CASSFGGGTEAFF
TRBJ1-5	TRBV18	CASSLTGNQPQHF
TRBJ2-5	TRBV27	CASSRSGTGGTSHQYF
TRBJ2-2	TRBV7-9	CASSLFPGELFF
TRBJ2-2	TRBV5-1	CASSHRTGGTGELFF
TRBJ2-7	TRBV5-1	CASRFSGSAASYEQYF
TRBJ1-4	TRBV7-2	CASSRRSGEKLFF
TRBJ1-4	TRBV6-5	CASSSVLGEKLFF
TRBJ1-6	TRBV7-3	CASSPTVNSPLHF
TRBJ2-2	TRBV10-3	CAISESRGANTGELFF
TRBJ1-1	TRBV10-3	CAISAEPTEAFF
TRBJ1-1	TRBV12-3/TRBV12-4	CASSLGGSDAFF
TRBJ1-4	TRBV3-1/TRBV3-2	CASSRGGEKLFF
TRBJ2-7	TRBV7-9	CASSLRDRADEQYF
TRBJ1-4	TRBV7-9	CASSSTQGPLFF
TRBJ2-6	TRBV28	CASSLLRSGANVLTF
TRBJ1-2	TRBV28	CASSPQGGDAFYGYTF